A selection of T cell receptor beta chains follows, all from one sample in a study of response to subunit inactivated influenza vaccine. TCRdb itself ran the RT-PCR reads through MiXCR, one entry per CDR3 protein. Here the sample spans fewer than 800,000 distinct CDR3 sequences, about a sixth being singletons. Sequenced material: PBMCs from blood, taken approximately 12 days after vaccination. Receptor source: a man aged 45-65 years who received an inactivated influenza vaccine. CDR3s include the opening cysteine and the closing phenylalanine or tryptophan. The D gene is left open where the match is weak. Size is omitted from some rows. Given values are once, few, many or a class for expanded clones.

V gene: TRBV6-1
D gene: NA
clone size: NA
J gene: TRBJ1-1
CDR3 protein: CASIKLGVNTEAFF
CDR3 DNA: TGTGCCAGCATCAAACTCGGGGTGAACACTGAAGCTTTCTTT

V gene: TRBV7-2
D gene: NA
clone size: few
J gene: TRBJ2-1
CDR3 protein: CASSLSGGHYNEQFF
CDR3 DNA: TGTGCCAGCAGCTTAAGTGGGGGCCACTACAATGAGCAGTTCTTC

V gene: TRBV4-1
D gene: NA
clone size: few
J gene: TRBJ2-7
CDR3 protein: CASSQEIYYEQYF
CDR3 DNA: TGCGCCAGCAGCCAAGAAATATACTACGAGCAGTACTTC

V gene: TRBV11-2
D gene: NA
clone size: NA
J gene: TRBJ2-2
CDR3 protein: CASSTVGNTGELFF
CDR3 DNA: TGTGCCAGCAGCACCGTGGGGAACACCGGGGAGCTGTTTTTT

V gene: TRBV7-3
D gene: TRBD2
clone size: NA
J gene: TRBJ2-1
CDR3 protein: CASSRGLATEQFF
CDR3 DNA: TGTGCCAGCAGCCGGGGACTAGCGACTGAGCAGTTCTTC

V gene: TRBV20-1
D gene: NA
clone size: NA
J gene: TRBJ2-7
CDR3 protein: CCARPSSAGQLYEQYF
CDR3 DNA: TGCTGTGCTAGACCTAGCTCGGCAGGGCAACTCTACGAGCAGTACTTC

V gene: TRBV4-2
D gene: NA
clone size: once
J gene: TRBJ2-1
CDR3 protein: CASSQEPPTEQFF
CDR3 DNA: TGTGCCAGCAGCCAAGAACCACCCACTGAGCAGTTCTTC

V gene: TRBV6-1
D gene: TRBD1
clone size: few
J gene: TRBJ1-5
CDR3 protein: CASRQGESNQPQHF
CDR3 DNA: TGTGCCAGCAGACAGGGGGAGAGCAATCAGCCCCAGCATTTT

V gene: TRBV7-8
D gene: TRBD1
clone size: NA
J gene: TRBJ2-4
CDR3 protein: CASSPDRVWAKNIQYF
CDR3 DNA: TGTGCCAGCAGCCCGGACAGGGTATGGGCCAAAAACATTCAGTACTTC

V gene: TRBV6-2/TRBV6-3
D gene: NA
clone size: NA
J gene: TRBJ1-1
CDR3 protein: CASTLMGVNTEAFF
CDR3 DNA: TGTGCCAGCACCCTGATGGGGGTGAACACTGAAGCTTTCTTT

V gene: TRBV20-1
D gene: TRBD2
clone size: few
J gene: TRBJ2-1
CDR3 protein: CSARYSGIEQFF
CDR3 DNA: TGCAGTGCTAGATACAGCGGGATTGAGCAGTTCTTC

V gene: TRBV12-3/TRBV12-4
D gene: TRBD1
clone size: NA
J gene: TRBJ1-2
CDR3 protein: CASSDRGLGYGYTF
CDR3 DNA: TGTGCCAGCAGTGACAGGGGGCTAGGCTATGGCTACACCTTC

V gene: TRBV6-2/TRBV6-3
D gene: TRBD1
clone size: NA
J gene: TRBJ1-2
CDR3 protein: CASSYSTGQGYGYTF
CDR3 DNA: TGTGCCAGCAGTTACTCGACAGGACAGGGCTATGGCTACACCTTC

V gene: TRBV7-2
D gene: TRBD2
clone size: few
J gene: TRBJ2-3
CDR3 protein: CASSLAMAGGFTDTQYF
CDR3 DNA: TGTGCCAGCAGCTTAGCTATGGCGGGAGGGTTCACAGATACGCAGTATTTT

V gene: TRBV6-5
D gene: NA
clone size: few
J gene: TRBJ2-7
CDR3 protein: CASSYGQRYEQYF
CDR3 DNA: TGTGCCAGCAGTTACGGGCAGCGGTACGAGCAGTACTTC

V gene: TRBV20-1
D gene: NA
clone size: NA
J gene: TRBJ2-5
CDR3 protein: CSALLQETQYF
CDR3 DNA: TGCAGTGCTCTATTACAAGAGACCCAGTACTTC

V gene: TRBV10-3
D gene: NA
clone size: few
J gene: TRBJ2-5
CDR3 protein: CAISESGPETQYF
CDR3 DNA: TGTGCCATCAGTGAAAGTGGCCCAGAGACCCAGTACTTC

V gene: TRBV4-3
D gene: NA
clone size: many
J gene: TRBJ1-5
CDR3 protein: CASSQDLWVGNQPQHF
CDR3 DNA: TGCGCCAGCAGCCAAGATTTATGGGTTGGCAATCAGCCCCAGCATTTT

V gene: TRBV29-1
D gene: NA
clone size: many
J gene: TRBJ1-5
CDR3 protein: CSVAGSNQPQHF
CDR3 DNA: TGCAGCGTTGCGGGAAGCAATCAGCCCCAGCATTTT

V gene: TRBV4-3
D gene: NA
clone size: few
J gene: TRBJ1-1
CDR3 protein: CASSPRYVGANDVFF
CDR3 DNA: TGCGCCAGCAGCCCCCGATACGTAGGGGCAAACGACGTTTTCTTT

V gene: TRBV10-3
D gene: NA
clone size: many
J gene: TRBJ1-2
CDR3 protein: CAISGPLGGKHYGYTF
CDR3 DNA: TGTGCCATCAGTGGTCCTCTGGGAGGGAAGCACTATGGCTACACCTTC

V gene: TRBV6-2/TRBV6-3
D gene: NA
clone size: few
J gene: TRBJ2-7
CDR3 protein: CASSSTSLRGYEQYF
CDR3 DNA: TGTGCCAGCAGTTCAACGTCTCTTAGGGGATACGAGCAGTACTTC

V gene: TRBV28
D gene: TRBD2
clone size: many
J gene: TRBJ2-1
CDR3 protein: CASRPGLADYNEQFF
CDR3 DNA: TGTGCCAGCAGGCCCGGACTAGCGGATTACAATGAGCAGTTCTTC

V gene: TRBV28
D gene: NA
clone size: NA
J gene: TRBJ1-1
CDR3 protein: CASRDRKIKLNTEAFF
CDR3 DNA: TGTGCCAGCAGGGACAGAAAAATAAAACTGAACACTGAAGCTTTCTTT

V gene: TRBV5-1
D gene: TRBD1
clone size: NA
J gene: TRBJ2-7
CDR3 protein: CASSLSSQGASYEQYF
CDR3 DNA: TGCGCCAGCAGCTTGAGTAGTCAGGGGGCATCCTACGAGCAGTACTTC

V gene: TRBV7-8
D gene: NA
clone size: NA
J gene: TRBJ1-5
CDR3 protein: CASSARRSQRNQPQHF
CDR3 DNA: TGTGCCAGCAGCGCCCGGAGGTCCCAGCGCAATCAGCCCCAGCATTTT

V gene: TRBV12-3/TRBV12-4
D gene: NA
clone size: NA
J gene: TRBJ1-4
CDR3 protein: CASSLGPRLDEKLFF
CDR3 DNA: TGTGCCAGCAGTTTGGGGCCTCGGCTGGATGAAAAACTGTTTTTT

V gene: TRBV25-1
D gene: NA
clone size: few
J gene: TRBJ1-1
CDR3 protein: CASSESDGQAFF
CDR3 DNA: TGTGCCAGCAGTGAATCTGACGGGCAAGCTTTCTTT

V gene: TRBV7-3
D gene: TRBD2
clone size: many
J gene: TRBJ2-1
CDR3 protein: CASSFGLAGDNEQFF
CDR3 DNA: TGTGCCAGCAGCTTCGGACTAGCGGGAGACAATGAGCAGTTCTTC

V gene: TRBV29-1
D gene: TRBD2
clone size: NA
J gene: TRBJ2-7
CDR3 protein: CSVDPGGSYEQYF
CDR3 DNA: TGCAGCGTTGATCCGGGGGGCTCCTACGAGCAGTACTTC

V gene: TRBV7-2
D gene: TRBD1
clone size: NA
J gene: TRBJ2-1
CDR3 protein: CASIEDRGAYNEQFF
CDR3 DNA: TGTGCCAGCATCGAGGACAGGGGGGCGTACAATGAGCAGTTCTTC

V gene: TRBV2
D gene: NA
clone size: few
J gene: TRBJ2-3
CDR3 protein: CASSGFREDF
CDR3 DNA: TGTGCCAGCAGTGGATTCAGGGAGGATTTT

V gene: TRBV12-3/TRBV12-4
D gene: NA
clone size: NA
J gene: TRBJ1-2
CDR3 protein: CASSFINGYTF
CDR3 DNA: TGTGCCAGCAGCTTCATTAATGGCTACACCTTC

V gene: TRBV6-5
D gene: NA
clone size: NA
J gene: TRBJ2-7
CDR3 protein: CASSSGTKEQYF
CDR3 DNA: TGTGCCAGCAGTTCCGGGACAAAGGAGCAGTACTTC

V gene: TRBV6-1
D gene: TRBD2
clone size: NA
J gene: TRBJ2-7
CDR3 protein: CASSGGTSGSYEQYF
CDR3 DNA: TGTGCCAGCAGTGGAGGGACTAGCGGGAGTTACGAGCAGTACTTC

V gene: TRBV6-1
D gene: TRBD2
clone size: few
J gene: TRBJ2-3
CDR3 protein: CASSGTSGQDTQYF
CDR3 DNA: TGTGCCAGCAGTGGGACTAGCGGGCAAGATACGCAGTATTTT

V gene: TRBV7-2
D gene: TRBD2
clone size: few
J gene: TRBJ2-7
CDR3 protein: CASRLRAGEKNEQYF
CDR3 DNA: TGTGCCAGCAGACTGCGGGCGGGAGAAAAAAACGAGCAGTACTTC

V gene: TRBV6-1
D gene: TRBD1
clone size: many
J gene: TRBJ2-1
CDR3 protein: CASSPTGTAYNEQFF
CDR3 DNA: TGTGCCAGCAGCCCAACCGGGACAGCCTACAATGAGCAGTTCTTC

V gene: TRBV19
D gene: TRBD2
clone size: NA
J gene: TRBJ2-7
CDR3 protein: CASSSIGTSGRYEQYF
CDR3 DNA: TGTGCCAGTAGTAGTATCGGGACTAGCGGGAGATACGAGCAGTACTTC

V gene: TRBV10-1
D gene: NA
clone size: few
J gene: TRBJ2-3
CDR3 protein: CASSNRFTDTQYF
CDR3 DNA: TGCGCCAGCAGTAACAGGTTTACGGATACGCAGTATTTT

V gene: TRBV5-6
D gene: NA
clone size: few
J gene: TRBJ2-1
CDR3 protein: CASSLGVASPPWNEQFF
CDR3 DNA: TGTGCCAGCAGCTTGGGAGTAGCGTCCCCCCCGTGGAATGAGCAGTTCTTC

V gene: TRBV5-1
D gene: NA
clone size: NA
J gene: TRBJ2-5
CDR3 protein: CASSPDSGETQYF
CDR3 DNA: TGCGCCAGCAGCCCGGACAGTGGGGAGACCCAGTACTTC

V gene: TRBV12-3/TRBV12-4
D gene: NA
clone size: NA
J gene: TRBJ2-3
CDR3 protein: CASNLGGLAAEQYF
CDR3 DNA: TGTGCCAGCAATTTAGGAGGGCTCGCGGCTGAGCAGTATTTT

V gene: TRBV6-2/TRBV6-3
D gene: NA
clone size: few
J gene: TRBJ1-5
CDR3 protein: CASRPGSGLSNQPQHF
CDR3 DNA: TGTGCCAGCAGGCCCGGGTCGGGTCTTAGCAATCAGCCCCAGCATTTT

V gene: TRBV20-1
D gene: NA
clone size: few
J gene: TRBJ2-5
CDR3 protein: CSALPISRGETQYF
CDR3 DNA: TGCAGTGCCCTCCCCATTTCCAGGGGAGAGACCCAGTACTTC

V gene: TRBV20-1
D gene: NA
clone size: NA
J gene: TRBJ2-5
CDR3 protein: CSARTRTPLGETQYF
CDR3 DNA: TGCAGTGCTAGAACCCGGACCCCACTGGGAGAGACCCAGTACTTC

V gene: TRBV12-3/TRBV12-4
D gene: NA
clone size: NA
J gene: TRBJ1-4
CDR3 protein: CASSRTTSDEKLFF
CDR3 DNA: TGTGCCAGCAGCCGCACAACCTCGGATGAAAAACTGTTTTTT